The next 18 T cell receptor beta chains were all read from a single sample in a study of T cell repertoires in cytomegalovirus infection (dated by TCRdb to between 2018 and 2021). The instrument given in TCRdb is Illumina HiSeq 1500. In-frame beta chains were kept once TCRdb had trimmed the public reads at Q25 with fastp and called clones with MiXCR. Each record represents a unique CDR3 protein, reported with the most common genes and DNA among its rows. For this sample there are 630,000 or so distinct CDR3 sequences; roughly 26% appear just once. The ten largest clones capture approximately 8.2% of the sample. What was sequenced was CD8+ T cells from PBMCs. Receptors originate from a human donor in good health (CMV status not recorded). Some clones in this sample may be carry-over from other donors' samples.

Ten or more counts support this clonotype. The chain combines TRBV7-6 with TRBJ2-4; perhaps TRBD1 as D (6 bases). Trimming removed 2 bases from V and 3 bases from J, with 14 bases in between. CDR1 SGHVS and CDR2 FNYEAQ come from the germline V gene. The CDR3 contains 16 residues. In DNA form, the CDR3 reads TGTGCCAGCAGCTTAATGGCAGGGGAAGACAAAAACATTCAGTACTTC. Protein: CASSLMAGEDKNIQYF.

This clonotype turned up a few times. CDR3 DNA: TGTGCCAGCAGTTACTCGATTGAAAAACTGTTTTTT. Its translation: CASSYSIEKLFF. This sequence joins TRBV6-6 and TRBJ1-4, with D uncertain. Germline loops: CDR1 MNHNY, CDR2 SVGAGI (reference sequence). The length of the CDR3 is 12 residues. V lost 0 bases and J lost 7, with 3 bases in between.

There are many counts of this clonotype. V gene TRBV7-6 combines with J gene TRBJ2-5; D might be TRBD1 (6 bases). The V and J ends lost 2 bases and 4 bases respectively, with 29 bases between them. Germline values: CDR1 SGHVS, CDR2 FNYEAQ. The CDR3 covers 20 residues. CDR3 residues: CASSLIPPTRRTVGRETQYF. CDR3 nucleotide sequence: TGTGCCAGCAGCTTAATCCCCCCCACGAGGAGGACAGTAGGGAGAGAGACCCAGTACTTC.

This clonotype was seen more than once but under ten times. This chain uses TRBV20-1 with TRBJ2-5; D ambiguous. Germline V gene data show CDR1 as DFQATT and CDR2 as SNEGSKA (reference sequence). Between the trimmed V and J ends, which lost 0 bases and 3 bases, there was a span of 8 bases. The CDR3 runs 13 residues. DNA of the CDR3: TGCAGTGCTAGAGATCATTTAAAAGAGACCCAGTACTTC. Protein product: CSARDHLKETQYF.

V and J are TRBV9 and TRBJ2-1; 7 nucleotides line up with TRBD1. Germline CDR1 SGDLS, CDR2 YYNGEE. The CDR3 runs to 15 residues. The ends lost 4 bases at V and 7 bases at J; junction bases unmatched: 11. The CDR3 nucleotides read TGTGCCAGCAGCTTTGGACAGGATGTGGGTAATGAGCAGTTCTTC. Translating it yields CASSFGQDVGNEQFF.

The rearrangement joins TRBV7-6 to TRBJ2-2, with no clear D. This CDR3 region has 12 residues. Trimming cost V 11 bases and J 4 bases, with 11 bases left between them. Germline-derived CDR1 and CDR2 are SGHVS and FNYEAQ. CDR3 sequence (DNA): TGTGCCTCTCGGACCCCCACCGGGGAGCTGTTTTTT. Translated: CASRTPTGELFF.

This clonotype has only a few counts. V is TRBV7-9 and J is TRBJ2-7; possible D gene TRBD1, 6 bases. Trimming took 0 bases from V and 5 from J, leaving 11 bases between them. The length of the CDR3 is 14 residues. Germline CDR1 reads SEHNR; CDR2 reads FQNEAQ (reference sequence). CDR3 nucleotides: TGTGCCAGCAGCTTAGCGGGACGGACAGACGAGCAGTACGTC. Protein sequence: CASSLAGRTDEQYV.

This clonotype was seen at least ten times. This chain uses TRBV7-8 with TRBJ1-1, with a possible D match to TRBD1 (5 bases). The CDR3 covers 16 residues. Germline assignment: CDR1 SGHVS and CDR2 FQNEAQ. Trimming cost V 7 bases and J 10 bases, with 28 bases left between them. The CDR3 loop is CASIKELRDRGTRAFF. DNA of the CDR3: TGTGCCAGCATCAAAGAACTACGGGACCGAGGGACGAGAGCTTTCTTT. Together with reference TRBV7-8 and TRBJ1-1, the CDR3 gives the full variable domain: GAGVSQSPRYKVAKRGQDVALRCDPISGHVSLFWYQQALGQGPEFLTYFQNEAQLDKSGLPSDRFFAERPEGSVSTLKIQRTQQEDSAVYLCASIKELRDRGTRAFFGQGTRLTVV.

The table lists this clonotype with a few counts. This sequence joins TRBV6-5 and TRBJ1-1; D is possibly TRBD1 (6 bases). The V and J ends lost 2 bases and 5 bases respectively, with 12 bases between them. Germline CDR1 reads MNHEY; CDR2 reads SVGAGI. This CDR3 contains 14 residues. For the CDR3, the DNA is TGTGCCAGCAGTTACGGAACAGGGATGACTGAAGCTTTCTTT. Its translation is CASSYGTGMTEAFF.

The chain employs TRBV5-1 and TRBJ2-7; D gene uncertain. Trimming cost V 4 bases and J 2 bases, with 10 bases left between them. Per the germline V gene, CDR1 is SGHRS and CDR2 is YFSETQ. The CDR3 has 13 amino acids. The CDR3 sequence is CASSTGGAYEQYF. The CDR3 DNA sequence: TGCGCCAGCAGCACCGGTGGAGCCTACGAGCAGTACTTC. Combining the CDR3 with reference TRBV5-1 and TRBJ2-7 gives the whole variable domain KAGVTQTPRYLIKTRGQQVTLSCSPISGHRSVSWYQQTPGQGLQFLFEYFSETQRNKGNFPGRFSGRQFSNSRSEMNVSTLELGDSALYLCASSTGGAYEQYFGPGTRLTVT.

On this clonotype: A much larger clone differs by one base, so this may be a read error. This sequence joins TRBV7-2 and TRBJ1-2; no firm D call. V lost 8 bases to trimming and J lost 3 bases, with 7 bases between them. The germline gives CDR1 SGHTA, CDR2 FQGNSA. This CDR3 is built from 11 residues. The CDR3 DNA reads as TGTGCCAGCGGCGAAGACTATGGCTACACCTTC. Amino acids: CASGEDYGYTF.

This clonotype was picked up many times. DNA of the CDR3: TGTGCCAGCGGACTCGAACAAACTAATGAAAAACTGTTTTTT. Amino acids: CASGLEQTNEKLFF. The chain uses TRBV7-9 and TRBJ1-4, with D uncertain. The germline V gene has CDR1 SEHNR and CDR2 FQNEAQ (reference sequence). The V end was cut by 8 bases, the J end by 1 base, with 11 bases between. CDR3 length: 14 residues.

The chain combines TRBV10-2 with TRBJ1-4; D may be TRBD1 (5 bases). The length of the CDR3 is 15 residues. Germline V gene data show CDR1 as WSHSY and CDR2 as SAAADI. V lost 4 bases to trimming and J lost 0 bases, with 9 bases between them. This CDR3 is CASSVRESTNEKLFF. CDR3 coding DNA: TGCGCCAGCAGTGTCAGGGAGTCAACTAATGAAAAACTGTTTTTT.

This clonotype appeared a few times. V is TRBV9 and J is TRBJ2-3, with D perhaps TRBD2 (5 bases). Trimming left V 3 bases short and J 0 bases short, with 11 bases between. This CDR3 is built from 15 residues. Germline V lookup: CDR1 SGDLS, CDR2 YYNGEE. CDR3 sequence: CASSAGSTSTDTQYF. The CDR3 DNA follows: TGTGCCAGCAGCGCGGGATCGACTAGCACAGATACGCAGTATTTT.

The DNA for the CDR3 is TGCAGTGCTAGAGGGGATCCCAGGTACTTTAGCAATCAGCCCCAGCATTTT. It codes for CSARGDPRYFSNQPQHF. V and J are TRBV20-1 and TRBJ1-5; no firm D call. The CDR3 is 17 residues long. Germline V gene lookup returns CDR1 DFQATT and CDR2 SNEGSKA (reference sequence). V lost 1 base, J lost 0 bases, and 16 bases lay in between.

This chain connects TRBV27 to TRBJ2-5; the D gene is possibly TRBD1 (6 bases). V was clipped by 7 bases and J by 7 bases, with 10 bases between them. CDR1 is MNHEY and CDR2 is SMNVEV in the germline V gene (reference sequence). The CDR3 loop spans 11 amino acids. The CDR3 sequence: CASTRGGTQYF. The CDR3 DNA is TGTGCCAGCACCAGGGGTGGGACCCAGTACTTC.

Many counts were recorded for this clonotype. This chain uses TRBV10-3 with TRBJ2-1; D not certain. Germline loops: CDR1 ENHRY, CDR2 SYGVKD. The CDR3 runs to 15 residues. V was trimmed by 0 bases and J by 2 bases, leaving 8 bases between them. CDR3 sequence reads: CAISESSATYNEQFF. CDR3 nucleotide sequence: TGTGCCATCAGTGAGTCTTCTGCTACCTACAATGAGCAGTTCTTC.

This clonotype was counted between two and nine times. J is TRBJ2-7 and V is TRBV20-1, with 9 bases lining up with TRBD2. The CDR3 is made up of 14 amino acids. V lost 0 bases, J lost 4 bases, and 4 bases stayed unmatched. The germline V gene encodes CDR1 DFQATT and CDR2 SNEGSKA (reference sequence). CDR3 coding DNA: TGCAGTGCTAGAGAGCGGGGGGGCTTATACGAGCAGTACTTC. This gives the protein CSARERGGLYEQYF.